The 16 T cell receptor beta chains presented below share a single source sample, sequenced in a study of human T cells and chemical hapten exposure. The time point was: patch test 3, about 24 weeks after DPC sensitization. Documented treatment: therapeutic diphenylcyclopropenone sensitization with weekly scalp DPC. TCRdb re-called the RACE reads with MiXCR, one entry per CDR3 protein. There are 150,000 to 200,000 distinct CDR3 sequences in the sample; approximately 30% occur only once, and 2.1% lies in the top ten. Here the sequenced sample was whole blood, taken in connection with sensitization to the hapten diphenylcyclopropenone (DPC). Every receptor here comes from a young woman with alopecia areata. Some clones in this sample may be carry-over from other donors' samples.

Only a few counts were recorded for this clonotype. This chain connects TRBV4-2 to TRBJ2-1; D call uncertain. Trimming pared 4 bases from V and 10 bases from J, leaving 11 bases between. The V gene's germline CDR1 is LGHNA and CDR2 YNFKEQ. The CDR3 spans 12 residues. In nucleotides, the CDR3 is TGTGCCAGCAGCCCCTCGATGGCCGAGCAGTTCTTC. It specifies CASSPSMAEQFF.

This clonotype was counted a few times. This chain connects TRBV7-9 to TRBJ2-5, with D perhaps TRBD1 (6 bases). The germline V and J ends were trimmed by 1 base and 9 bases, with 15 bases remaining between them. CDR1 is SEHNR and CDR2 is FQNEAQ in the germline V gene (reference sequence). The CDR3 has 14 residues. The DNA for the CDR3 is TGTGCCAGCAGCTTAGGGACAGACAAGAGACCCCAGTACTTC. Its protein is CASSLGTDKRPQYF.

The chain couples TRBV4-3 to TRBJ2-7, with D possibly TRBD2 on 5 matching bases. Trimming took 0 bases from V and 1 from J, leaving 7 bases between them. The CDR3 is 14 residues long. Germline CDR1 and CDR2: LGHNA and YSLEER. The CDR3 DNA is TGCGCCAGCAGCCAAGATCGCGGGTCCTACGAGCAGTACTTC. Translation: CASSQDRGSYEQYF.

The gene calls are TRBV5-1 and TRBJ1-2; no clear D. The CDR3 spans 15 residues. Between the trimmed V and J ends, which lost 4 bases and 5 bases, there was a span of 18 bases. The V gene's germline CDR1 is SGHRS and CDR2 YFSETQ. This chain's CDR3 is CASSTTPTVLYGYTF. CDR3 bases: TGCGCCAGCAGCACCACGCCGACGGTTCTATATGGCTACACCTTC.

The chain couples TRBV20-1 to TRBJ2-7; TRBD2 is a possible D gene (6 bases). The CDR3 extends over 12 amino acids. Germline V gene data show CDR1 as DFQATT and CDR2 as SNEGSKA (reference sequence). The ends were cut back, 6 bases at V and 9 bases at J, with 18 bases in the middle. CDR3: CSAKSLLAVQYF. CDR3 bases: TGCAGTGCCAAGAGCCTATTAGCGGTGCAGTACTTC.

V and J are TRBV4-1 and TRBJ1-2; D gene uncertain. The germline V gene encodes CDR1 MGHRA and CDR2 YSYEKL. The CDR3 totals 14 residues. V gave up 0 bases and J gave up 4 bases, with 9 bases separating them. The chain's CDR3 is CASSQDFRTYGYTF. The CDR3 DNA reads as TGCGCCAGCAGCCAAGATTTTCGGACCTATGGCTACACCTTC.

This clonotype was detected only a few times. The chain employs TRBV4-2 and TRBJ2-2, with 8 nucleotides matching TRBD1. The CDR3 runs to 17 residues. CDR1 and CDR2 from the germline V gene are LGHNA and YNFKEQ. J was trimmed by 1 base and V by 6 bases; bases with no gene match: 10. The CDR3 region is CASSPLSGQGNTGELFF. The CDR3 bases are TGTGCCAGCAGTCCACTCTCTGGACAGGGGAACACCGGGGAGCTGTTTTTT.

This chain links TRBV7-9 with TRBJ2-5, with D maybe TRBD1 (6 bases). Germline lookup yields CDR1 SEHNR and CDR2 FQNEAQ (reference sequence). The CDR3 loop spans 15 amino acids. V shed 5 bases and J shed 0 bases, with 13 bases lying between them. The DNA of the CDR3 is TGTGCCAGCAGCATGTTGACAGGCCACCAAGAGACCCAGTACTTC. Translated: CASSMLTGHQETQYF.

This clonotype turned up a few times. This chain links TRBV12-5 with TRBJ2-5; no reliable D call. Deletions cut 10 bases from V and 3 bases from J, with 9 bases between. The germline V gene has CDR1 LGHNT and CDR2 FRNRAP. The CDR3 is made up of 11 amino acids. The CDR3 DNA reads TGTGCTACATGGGGTAAAGAGACCCAGTACTTC. Translated, it gives CATWGKETQYF.

In its sample, this clonotype was seen a few times. The chain uses TRBV29-1 and TRBJ2-1; 11 nucleotides align to TRBD2. V was clipped by 6 bases and J by 7 bases; unmatched bases: 11. Germline CDR1 reads SQVTM; CDR2 reads ANQGSEA. This CDR3 spans 15 amino acids. CDR3 sequence (DNA): TGCAGCGTACGATTACTAGCGGGAGCGGAGAATGAGCAGTTCTTC. Protein: CSVRLLAGAENEQFF.

The rearrangement joins TRBV7-9 to TRBJ2-7; D may match TRBD1 or TRBD2 (5 bases each). The V gene's germline CDR1 is SEHNR and CDR2 FQNEAQ (reference sequence). The CDR3 has 15 residues. The V gene lost 4 bases and the J gene lost 2 bases, with 15 bases spanning the gap. The CDR3 nucleotides are TGTGCCAGCAGCTCCCCGGGGACCGGCACCTACGAGCAGTACTTC. This gives the protein CASSSPGTGTYEQYF.

This clonotype was found a few times. The chain is built from TRBV4-1 and TRBJ2-7; either TRBD1 or TRBD2 may supply D (6 bases each). V gave up 0 bases and J gave up 5 bases, with 14 bases separating them. Germline lookup yields CDR1 MGHRA and CDR2 YSYEKL. The length of the CDR3 is 15 residues. The CDR3 loop reads CASSQEWYGGDEQYF. As DNA, the CDR3 is TGCGCCAGCAGCCAAGAGTGGTACGGGGGCGACGAGCAGTACTTC.

This clonotype has a handful of counts. This chain connects TRBV27 to TRBJ1-5; 9 nucleotides line up with TRBD1. After removal of 8 bases from V and 2 bases from J, the junction contained 1 base not matched to a gene. This CDR3 spans 13 amino acids. Germline-derived CDR1 and CDR2 are MNHEY and SMNVEV (reference sequence). CDR3 residues: CASGDRGNQPQHF. Written as DNA, the CDR3 is TGTGCCAGCGGGGACAGGGGCAATCAGCCCCAGCATTTT.

The chain uses TRBV20-1 and TRBJ1-6; unclear D gene. Trimming took off 3 bases at V and 10 bases at J, with 16 bases between the two ends. The CDR3 has 14 amino acids. Per the germline V gene, CDR1 is DFQATT and CDR2 is SNEGSKA (reference sequence). CDR3 coding DNA: TGCAGTGCTAGCCTAGAGGGAAGGGTATCACCCCTCCACTTT. Translating gives CSASLEGRVSPLHF.

The chain uses TRBV5-1 and TRBJ2-3; D gene uncertain. Trimming took off 4 bases at V and 0 bases at J, with 9 bases between the two ends. Per the germline V gene, CDR1 is SGHRS and CDR2 is YFSETQ. CDR3 length: 14 residues. CDR3 loop: CASSPGPSTDTQYF. In DNA, the CDR3 is TGCGCCAGCAGCCCCGGACCGAGCACAGATACGCAGTATTTT.

The V and J genes are TRBV27 and TRBJ2-3, with 11 bases identical to TRBD2. V lost 7 bases to trimming and J lost 6 bases; unmatched junction nucleotides: 12. The CDR3 is 16 residues long. From germline, CDR1 is MNHEY and CDR2 SMNVEV (reference sequence). The CDR3 DNA reads TGTGCCAGCAAGATCACTAGCGGGAGTCGTGCCGATACGCAGTATTTT. It is translated as CASKITSGSRADTQYF.